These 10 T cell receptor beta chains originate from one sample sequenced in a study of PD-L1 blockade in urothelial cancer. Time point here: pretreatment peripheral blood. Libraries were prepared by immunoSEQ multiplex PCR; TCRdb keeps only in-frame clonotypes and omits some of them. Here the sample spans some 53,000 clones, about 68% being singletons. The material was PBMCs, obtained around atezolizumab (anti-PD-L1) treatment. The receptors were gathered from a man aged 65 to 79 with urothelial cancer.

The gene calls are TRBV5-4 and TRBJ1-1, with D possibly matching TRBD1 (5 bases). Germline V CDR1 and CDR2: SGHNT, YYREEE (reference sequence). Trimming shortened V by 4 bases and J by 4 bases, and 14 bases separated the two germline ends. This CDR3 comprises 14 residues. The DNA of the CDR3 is TGTGCCAGCAGCCTTAAAACAGGAAGCACTGAAGCTTTCTTT. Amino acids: CASSLKTGSTEAFF.

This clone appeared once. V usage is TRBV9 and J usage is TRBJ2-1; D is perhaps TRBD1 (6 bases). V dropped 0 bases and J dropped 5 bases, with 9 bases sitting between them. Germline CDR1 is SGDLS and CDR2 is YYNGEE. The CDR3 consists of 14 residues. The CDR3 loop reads CASSVVTGNNEQFF. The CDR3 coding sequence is TGTGCCAGCAGCGTAGTAACAGGGAACAATGAGCAGTTCTTC.

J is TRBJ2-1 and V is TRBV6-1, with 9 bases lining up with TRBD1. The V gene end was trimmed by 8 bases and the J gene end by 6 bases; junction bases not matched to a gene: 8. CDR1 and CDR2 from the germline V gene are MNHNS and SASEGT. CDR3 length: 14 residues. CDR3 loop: CASFPGTGSNEQFF. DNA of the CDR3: TGTGCCAGCTTCCCCGGGACAGGGAGCAATGAGCAGTTCTTC.

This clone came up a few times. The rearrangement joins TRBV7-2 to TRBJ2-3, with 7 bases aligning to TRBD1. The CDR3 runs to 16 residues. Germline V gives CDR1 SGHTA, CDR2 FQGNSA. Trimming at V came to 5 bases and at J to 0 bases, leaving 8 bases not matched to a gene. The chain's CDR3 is CASSLGQTTSTDTQYF. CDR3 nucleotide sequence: TGTGCCAGCAGCCTGGGACAGACGACTAGCACAGATACGCAGTATTTT. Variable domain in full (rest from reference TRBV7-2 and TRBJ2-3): GAGVSQSPSNKVTEKGKDVELRCDPISGHTALYWYRQSLGQGLEFLIYFQGNSAPDKSGLPSDRFSAERTGGSVSTLTIQRTQQEDSAVYLCASSLGQTTSTDTQYFGPGTRLTVL.

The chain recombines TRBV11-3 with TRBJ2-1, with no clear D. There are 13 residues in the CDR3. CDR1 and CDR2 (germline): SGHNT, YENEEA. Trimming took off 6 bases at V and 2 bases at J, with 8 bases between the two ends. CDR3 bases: TGTGCCAGCAGTTCCGGAGCCTACAATGAGCAGTTCTTC. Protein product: CASSSGAYNEQFF.

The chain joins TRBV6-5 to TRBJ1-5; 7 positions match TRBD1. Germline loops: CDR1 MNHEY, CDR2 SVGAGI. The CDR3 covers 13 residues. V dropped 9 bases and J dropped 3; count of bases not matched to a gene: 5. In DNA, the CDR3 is TGTGCCAGTAGGGACAGCCCCAATCAGCCCCAGCATTTT. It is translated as CASRDSPNQPQHF.

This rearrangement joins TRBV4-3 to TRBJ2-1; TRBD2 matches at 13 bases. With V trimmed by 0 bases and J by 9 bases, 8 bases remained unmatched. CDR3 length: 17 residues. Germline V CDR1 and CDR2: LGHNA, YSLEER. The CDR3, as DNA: TGCGCCAGCAGCCAAGAACACACTAGCGGGAGGGCCCCTGAGCAGTTCTTC. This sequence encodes CASSQEHTSGRAPEQFF.

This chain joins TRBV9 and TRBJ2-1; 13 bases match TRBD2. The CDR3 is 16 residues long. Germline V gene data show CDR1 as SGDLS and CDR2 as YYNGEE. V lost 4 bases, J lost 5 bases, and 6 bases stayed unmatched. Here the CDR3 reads CASSYTTSGRDNEQFF. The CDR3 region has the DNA TGTGCCAGCAGCTATACAACTAGCGGGAGGGACAATGAGCAGTTCTTC.

The chain's CDR3 is CASSSRGLGGNTEAFF. Here the CDR3 DNA reads TGCGCCAGCAGCTCGAGAGGGCTTGGTGGGAACACTGAAGCTTTCTTT. The chain links TRBV5-1 to TRBJ1-1; D remains ambiguous. Trimming took 3 bases from V and 1 from J, leaving 16 bases between them. The CDR3 contains 16 residues. Germline loops: CDR1 SGHRS, CDR2 YFSETQ.

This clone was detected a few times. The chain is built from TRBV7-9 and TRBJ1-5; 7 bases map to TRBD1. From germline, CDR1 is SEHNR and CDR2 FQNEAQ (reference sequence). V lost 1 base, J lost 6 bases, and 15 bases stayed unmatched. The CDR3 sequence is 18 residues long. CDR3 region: CASSLELVRDSGSQPQHF. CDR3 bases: TGTGCCAGCAGCTTAGAACTGGTTCGGGACAGTGGGAGTCAGCCCCAGCATTTT. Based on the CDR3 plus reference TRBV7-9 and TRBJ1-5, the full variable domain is DTGVSQNPRHKITKRGQNVTFRCDPISEHNRLYWYRQTLGQGPEFLTYFQNEAQLEKSRLLSDRFSAERPKGSFSTLEIQRTEQGDSAMYLCASSLELVRDSGSQPQHFGDGTRLSIL.